A single sample gave rise to the 10 T cell receptor beta chains below, sequenced in a study of blood T cell repertoires in COVID-19. Sequencing was performed with immunoSEQ multiplex PCR; in TCRdb, only in-frame clones are kept and a portion is missing. The profile shows some 190,000 clones, roughly 82% of them singletons. What was sequenced was peripheral blood. The receptors were sampled from a woman aged 55-70 years with COVID-19, enrolled during active disease.

V is TRBV5-1 and J is TRBJ1-1, with 7 bases fitting TRBD1. Trimming at V came to 5 bases and at J to 4 bases, leaving 5 bases not matched to a gene. The CDR3 is 13 residues long. CDR1 and CDR2 from the germline V gene are SGHRS and YFSETQ. Here the CDR3 DNA reads TGCGCCAGCAGTCGACAGGGAGCCACTGAAGCTTTCTTT. It yields the protein CASSRQGATEAFF.

The J gene is TRBJ2-3, the V gene TRBV3-1 (or the pseudogene TRBV3-2), with TRBD2 matching 14 bases. Germline CDR1 LGHDT, CDR2 YNNKEL (reference sequence). With 4 bases clipped from V and 4 bases from J, the junction kept 4 bases outside the gene matches. The CDR3 totals 16 residues. The DNA of the CDR3 is TGTGCCAGCAGCCTCGGGACTAGCGGGAGTGCAGATACGCAGTATTTT. Translated: CASSLGTSGSADTQYF.

The chain employs TRBV28 and TRBJ2-7, with D maybe TRBD2 (7 bases). This CDR3 contains 14 residues. Between the trimmed V and J ends, which lost 2 bases and 2 bases, there was a span of 10 bases. Germline V gene data show CDR1 as MDHEN and CDR2 as SYDVKM. The CDR3, as DNA: TGTGCCAGCAGTTTAGCGGGGGCGACCTACGAGCAGTACTTC. Its protein product is CASSLAGATYEQYF.

V and J are TRBV6-1 and TRBJ1-2, with TRBD1 as a possible D gene (5 bases). V was shortened by 2 bases and J by 4 bases, with 17 bases between the two germline ends. This CDR3 contains 16 residues. CDR1 and CDR2 (germline): MNHNS, SASEGT. The CDR3 region is CASSEIISQVSYGYTF. The DNA of the CDR3 is TGTGCCAGCAGTGAAATCATCTCACAGGTTTCCTATGGCTACACCTTC.

The CDR3 DNA is TGTGCCAGCAGTCGAGGGGGGGGATCCGAGCAGTACTTC. Its protein is CASSRGGGSEQYF. J is TRBJ2-7 and V is TRBV12-3 or TRBV12-4; D may be TRBD2 (7 bases). This CDR3 is built from 13 residues. Trimming cost V 5 bases and J 6 bases, with 14 bases left between them.

The chain recombines TRBV18 with TRBJ1-1; possible D gene TRBD1, 5 bases. Between the trimmed V and J ends, which lost 6 bases and 0 bases, there was a span of 14 bases. The CDR3 is 15 amino acids. Germline values: CDR1 KGHSH, CDR2 LQKENI. CDR3 in DNA: TGTGCCAGCTCGCCGGCGGGACGGATGAACACTGAAGCTTTCTTT. As protein: CASSPAGRMNTEAFF.

This rearrangement joins TRBV19 to TRBJ1-1; D ambiguous. This CDR3 is built from 14 residues. With 7 bases removed from V and 6 bases from J, the gap between germline ends came to 18 bases. Germline CDR1 LNHDA, CDR2 SQIVND (reference sequence). Written as DNA, the CDR3 is TGTGCCAGTATGCAATCTTGGGTGGGAGCTGAAGCTTTCTTT. The encoded protein is CASMQSWVGAEAFF.

The chain carries TRBV18 and TRBJ1-1, with D possibly matching TRBD1 (5 bases). Germline values: CDR1 KGHSH, CDR2 LQKENI. Trimming pared 4 bases from V and 4 bases from J, leaving 13 bases between. The CDR3 covers 14 residues. CDR3 sequence reads: CASSLGGEGTEAFF. For the CDR3, the DNA is TGTGCCAGCTCACTGGGGGGAGAGGGCACTGAAGCTTTCTTT. Variable domain in full (rest from reference TRBV18 and TRBJ1-1): NAGVMQNPRHLVRRRGQEARLRCSPMKGHSHVYWYRQLPEEGLKFMVYLQKENIIDESGMPKERFSAEFPKEGPSILRIQQVVRGDSAAYFCASSLGGEGTEAFFGQGTRLTVV.

V and J are TRBV1 and TRBJ2-2; TRBD1 was called by the table and not checked on the DNA. TRBV1 is an annotated pseudogene. The CDR3 runs 16 residues. The CDR3 nucleotides are TGCACCAGCAGCCATGGGACAGGGGTTTTTACCGGGGAGCTGTTTTTT. The encoded protein is CTSSHGTGVFTGELFF.

The V gene is TRBV28, the J gene TRBJ1-2, with 9 bases aligning to TRBD1. The CDR3 runs 15 residues. Germline loops: CDR1 MDHEN, CDR2 SYDVKM. The trim removed 6 bases at V and 2 bases at J, leaving 7 bases unmatched. The CDR3 coding sequence is TGTGCCAGCAGAGGGACAGGGAAAGTAAACTATGGCTACACCTTC. Its translation is CASRGTGKVNYGYTF.